The 12 T cell receptor beta chains reported below all come from one sample, sequenced in a study of T cell responses to AZD1222 COVID-19 vaccine (dated by TCRdb to the early 2020s). The time point label corresponds to: baseline before first vaccination. Library method: the immunoSEQ multiplex PCR assay. The source is immuneACCESS, and TCRdb retained only in-frame sequences with V and J called. Part of the clones is not carried over; for the studies checked, unresolved V genes explain less than half of this, and the remainder is unexplained. Across this sample there are 120,000 or so clones, with about four fifths seen only once. The ten largest clones add up to about 4.5% of the sample. The starting material was peripheral blood, obtained on day 0 of AZD1222 vaccination. The receptors come from an adult in good health.

The chain combines TRBV7-2 with TRBJ2-2; tentative D call: TRBD1 (6 bases). Trimming pared 5 bases from V and 7 bases from J, leaving 11 bases between. Germline CDR1 SGHTA, CDR2 FQGNSA. The CDR3 runs 13 residues. This CDR3 reads CASSVQGIGELFF. The CDR3 DNA reads as TGTGCCAGCAGCGTACAGGGTATCGGGGAGCTGTTTTTT.

For the CDR3, the DNA is TGTGCCAGCAGCTCCGGGACAGGGACCCGTTCACCCCTCCACTTT. Encoded protein: CASSSGTGTRSPLHF. This chain links TRBV7-2 with TRBJ1-6, with TRBD1 identical over 9 bases. Germline V gives CDR1 SGHTA, CDR2 FQGNSA. The CDR3 totals 15 residues. J was trimmed by 9 bases and V by 4 bases; bases with no gene match: 7.

The table lists this clone with a few counts. V usage is TRBV9 and J usage is TRBJ1-3, with TRBD1 identical over 7 bases. The germline CDR1 and CDR2 sequences are SGDLS and YYNGEE. The CDR3 sequence is 16 residues long. J gave up 0 bases and V 4 bases, and 7 bases lay outside the gene matches. This CDR3 reads CASSPPGQTSGNTIYF. CDR3 bases: TGTGCCAGCAGCCCTCCGGGACAGACCTCTGGAAACACCATATATTTT.

This chain connects TRBV12-3 or TRBV12-4 to TRBJ1-2; tentative D call: TRBD1 (5 bases). The CDR3 runs to 13 residues. Trimming removed 5 bases at V and 9 bases at J, with 16 bases between. CDR3 DNA sequence: TGTGCCAGCAGTGTACGGGGGATCGATCGCTACACCTTC. Its translation: CASSVRGIDRYTF.

The genes are TRBV28 and TRBJ2-6; D may be TRBD2 (6 bases). The CDR3 consists of 16 residues. Germline CDR1 reads MDHEN; CDR2 reads SYDVKM. Deletions cut 4 bases from V and 0 bases from J, with 10 bases between. CDR3 region: CASSSRTISGANVLTF. The CDR3, as DNA: TGTGCCAGCAGTTCCCGGACTATCTCTGGGGCCAACGTCCTGACTTTC.

The chain couples TRBV12-3 or TRBV12-4 to TRBJ1-6, with D possibly being TRBD1 (5 bases). The V end was cut by 6 bases, the J end by 9 bases, with 12 bases between. The CDR3 has 13 residues. CDR3 nucleotides: TGTGCCAGCAGGGGGCCACCCTCTTCACCCCTCCACTTT. This codes for CASRGPPSSPLHF.

CDR3 residues: CASSSTPGSYNEQFF. DNA of the CDR3: TGTGCCAGCAGCTCCACGCCGGGCTCCTACAATGAGCAGTTCTTC. The chain is built from TRBV7-2 and TRBJ2-1; D remains ambiguous. CDR1 is SGHTA, CDR2 FQGNSA, per germline. V was trimmed by 4 bases and J by 0 bases, leaving 10 bases between them. The CDR3 runs 15 residues.

This chain links TRBV18 with TRBJ1-1, with a possible D match to TRBD1 (6 bases). Germline loops: CDR1 KGHSH, CDR2 LQKENI. Deletions cut 3 bases from V and 0 bases from J, with 17 bases between. The CDR3 spans 17 residues. The CDR3, as DNA: TGTGCCAGCTCACCCATGGTAGGGGGGGCTATGAACACTGAAGCTTTCTTT. Its translation is CASSPMVGGAMNTEAFF.

J is TRBJ1-6 and V is TRBV5-6, with D perhaps matching TRBD1 (6 bases). V lost 4 bases to trimming and J lost 9 bases, with 17 bases between them. Germline lookup yields CDR1 SGHDT and CDR2 YYEEEE. The CDR3 totals 15 residues. The CDR3 DNA reads TGTGCCAGCAGCGGGCGTCGGGGGGGCGGTTCACCCCTCCACTTT. Its translation is CASSGRRGGGSPLHF.

Written as DNA, the CDR3 is TGTGCCACTTCTCACGGGGTGATGAACACTGAAGCTTTCTTT. It specifies CATSHGVMNTEAFF. The chain employs TRBV19 and TRBJ1-1; D gene uncertain. CDR3 length: 14 residues. Germline assignment: CDR1 LNHDA and CDR2 SQIVND (reference sequence). Trimming took off 10 bases at V and 0 bases at J, with 15 bases between the two ends.

The chain joins TRBV28 to TRBJ1-2; D might be TRBD1 (5 bases). V was clipped by 3 bases and J by 4 bases, with 12 bases between them. The CDR3 consists of 14 residues. Germline V gene lookup returns CDR1 MDHEN and CDR2 SYDVKM. CDR3 residues: CASSFPQGSYGYTF. The CDR3 coding sequence is TGTGCCAGCAGTTTCCCCCAGGGTTCCTATGGCTACACCTTC.

The chain employs TRBV4-3 and TRBJ2-7; maybe TRBD1 (5 bases). This CDR3 has 18 residues. Between the trimmed V and J ends, which lost 4 bases and 0 bases, there was a span of 22 bases. Germline V gene lookup returns CDR1 LGHNA and CDR2 YSLEER. The DNA for the CDR3 is TGCGCCAGCAGCCCCAAGGTGTCTCCAGGGATTAGCTCCTACGAGCAGTACTTC. Its translation: CASSPKVSPGISSYEQYF.